This T cell receptor beta chain comes out of a study of CD8 T cells in ankylosing spondylitis. Broader study findings: In synovial fluid and blood from reactive arthritis, some motif variants were previously reported.

In TCRdb, the 5' RACE reads were re-called with MiXCR into one record per CDR3 protein. Seen here are 85,000 to 90,000 distinct CDR3 sequences, 25% to 35% observed once, and the top ten hold over 50%. This clonotype showed up just a few times. Its antigen is unknown. The CDR3 covers 13 residues. CDR1 and CDR2 (germline): SEHNR, FQNEAQ (reference sequence). V lost 5 bases to trimming and J lost 7 bases, with 14 bases between them. This receptor was taken from a male donor with ankylosing spondylitis or in good health (not recorded which). The V gene is TRBV7-9, the J gene TRBJ1-1; the D gene is possibly TRBD1 (6 bases). Input material: blood, either unsorted or a sorted T cell fraction (not recorded which). The CDR3 DNA reads TGTGCCAGCAGCCCCCCGCAGGGGTTTGAAGCTTTCTTT. It specifies CASSPPQGFEAFF.